Detailed here is one T cell receptor (beta chain). Its target antigen remains unknown. No per-base quality is available; no much larger clone lies one base away. The CDR3 runs 15 amino acids, cysteine and phenylalanine included. Only the CDR3 DNA is retained, 45 bases long and in frame from the first base. The CDR1 and CDR2 encoded by the germline V gene are MNHEY and SVGAGI. V and J are truncated by 5 bases and 6 bases respectively, leaving an intervening sequence of 14 bases. This sample was included in a study of blood T cell repertoires in COVID-19 (TCRdb year 2020). Regarding the study in general: Collaborator samples came from the United States, Italy and Spain and covered acute and convalescent phases of COVID-19. The material from the prospective study consisted of cDNA or gDNA derived from T cells, B-cell-depleted T cells, or PBMCs. Subjects who had been exposed to COVID-19, were actively infected with it, or had recovered from it provided the deeply sampled blood TCRbeta repertoires that made up the dataset. The repertoires were released in a freely available public database meant as a resource for research on the immune response to SARS-CoV-2. The samples were drawn from two sources: the first 160 participants of the ongoing ImmuneRACE study, and 1,200 or so subjects contributed by 6 global collaborators. Nearly every sample came with metadata listing a de-identified subject ID, COVID-19 status, age in years and sex. HLA class I and class II types, where available, came from metadata supplied by the sample provider rather than from assay-based typing. What the study reported, not specific to this receptor: How much clinical and demographic metadata was included differed by source and by participant, and the metadata was provided uncurated.

TCRbeta CDR3 regions were amplified from genomic DNA using the immunoSEQ Assay, a bias-controlled multiplex PCR. Concerning the study's data processing: Within the assay, amplification of reference gene primers was used to estimate how many nucleated cells each sample contained. Sequence reads were collapsed and filtered to measure the absolute abundance of every unique TCRbeta CDR3 rearrangement. For each sample, productive Simpson clonality was calculated as the square root of Simpson's diversity index over productive rearrangements. TCRdb obtained this table from immuneACCESS and retained in-frame rearrangements with V and J assigned. These tables miss some clones; where compared with another copy, unresolved V genes account for less than half of the shortfall, and the remainder is unexplained. That table is the source of V, J and clone size, and D and trimming were worked out from the DNA. This sample is represented by under 100,000 clones; roughly 80% of them were singletons. The top ten clonotypes cover around 12% of the sample.

Whole blood was collected in K2EDTA tubes by collaborating institutions according to the institutions' own protocols. Collaborator samples were shipped for TCRbeta analysis as frozen whole blood, isolated PBMCs, or DNA extracted from either sample type. The TCR comes from a woman aged 40 to 50 with active or convalescent COVID-19. Recombination connected TRBV6-5 to TRBJ1-6; D gene: possibly TRBD1, on 6 matching bases. The sample taken for sequencing was peripheral blood. The DNA sequence reads TGTGCCAGCAGTATCCACAGGGCGGCTAATTCACCCCTCCACTTT. Translation gives CASSIHRAANSPLHF.